The 27 T cell receptor beta chains below all came from one sample that was sequenced in a study of blood T cell repertoires in COVID-19. Sequenced by immunoSEQ multiplex PCR; TCRdb stores in-frame clones only, minus some. This table has some 100,000 clones, roughly nine tenths appearing once. Input material: peripheral blood. The source is a human donor with active COVID-19. The donor label of this sample is uncertain.

This clone has only one observation. V usage is TRBV10-1 and J usage is TRBJ2-5; D call uncertain. The germline CDR1 and CDR2 sequences are WNHNN and SYGVQD (reference sequence). With 3 bases removed from V and 4 bases from J, the gap between germline ends came to 18 bases. The CDR3 totals 16 residues. The CDR3 here is CASSDRVSSGPETQYF. The DNA of the CDR3 is TGCGCCAGCAGTGATCGGGTCTCTTCTGGTCCAGAGACCCAGTACTTC.

CDR3 in DNA: TGTGCCAGCAGCTTAGTTAGTAGGGGGCAGTCCTACGAGCAGTACTTC. Translation gives CASSLVSRGQSYEQYF. The rearrangement links TRBV7-6 to TRBJ2-7; 7 nucleotides match TRBD1. This CDR3 contains 16 residues. CDR1 is SGHVS and CDR2 is FNYEAQ in the germline V gene. V shed 1 base, J shed 1 base, and the junction held 7 bases outside the gene matches.

This clone was observed once. V usage is TRBV6-2 or TRBV6-3 and J usage is TRBJ2-6; D might be TRBD1 (6 bases). The germline V and J ends were trimmed by 5 bases and 4 bases, with 12 bases remaining between them. The germline gives CDR1 MNHEY, CDR2 SVGEGT. The CDR3 has 15 residues. The chain's CDR3 is CASSPNRAGANVLTF. The CDR3 DNA reads TGTGCCAGCAGTCCGAACAGGGCCGGGGCCAACGTCCTGACTTTC.

The chain joins TRBV7-7 to TRBJ2-2; 10 positions match TRBD2. This CDR3 comprises 16 residues. Unmatched junction bases numbered 4, after V lost 5 bases and J lost 1 base. Germline CDR1 is SSHAT and CDR2 is FNYEAQ (reference sequence). The CDR3 sequence is CASSPTSGENTGELFF. The CDR3, as DNA: TGTGCCAGCAGCCCAACTAGCGGGGAGAACACCGGGGAGCTGTTTTTT.

Note on this clone: The junction differs from germline at one of its ends, possibly a read error. The genes are TRBV12-5 and TRBJ1-1, with 7 nucleotides matching TRBD1. The CDR3 consists of 15 residues. Germline CDR1 LGHNT, CDR2 FRNRAP. In nucleotides, the CDR3 is TGTGCTAGTAGTTTGGTACGGCAGGGGGTGACTGAAGCTTTCTTT. Translated, it gives CASSLVRQGVTEAFF.

The chain couples TRBV21-1 to TRBJ2-3; the D call of TRBD2 is as the table states it, not checked on the DNA. TRBV21-1 is given as a pseudogene. This CDR3 has 17 residues. The CDR3 nucleotides are TGTGCCAGCAGCAATCTTAGTCCCCGGGTATTCACAGATACGCAGTATTTT. Translation: CASSNLSPRVFTDTQYF.

The chain combines TRBV15 with TRBJ2-1; 7 nucleotides agree with TRBD2. The CDR3 runs to 14 residues. Per the germline V gene, CDR1 is LNHNV and CDR2 is YYDKDF (reference sequence). The trim removed 3 bases at V and 6 bases at J, leaving 5 bases unmatched. The CDR3 region is CATSRETSINEQFF. The CDR3 DNA sequence: TGTGCCACCAGCAGGGAGACTAGCATCAATGAGCAGTTCTTC.

The chain links TRBV2 to TRBJ2-3; 12 bases agree with TRBD2. This CDR3 is 20 amino acids long. CDR1 and CDR2 from the germline V gene are SNHLY and FYNNEI. Trimming at V came to 4 bases and at J to 3 bases, leaving 17 bases not matched to a gene. The DNA for the CDR3 is TGTGCCAGCAGTGTTGGGGTGACTAGCGGGGGTATTTTGGGTACAGATACGCAGTATTTT. Translation gives CASSVGVTSGGILGTDTQYF.

CDR3 sequence: CASSQDLEGAREKLFF. In DNA form, the CDR3 reads TGCGCCAGCAGCCAAGATCTAGAGGGGGCTCGGGAAAAACTGTTTTTT. The gene calls are TRBV4-1 and TRBJ1-4; 7 bases align to TRBD1. The germline gives CDR1 MGHRA, CDR2 YSYEKL. This CDR3 spans 16 amino acids. After removal of 0 bases from V and 8 bases from J, the junction contained 9 bases not matched to a gene.

This chain links TRBV10-3 with TRBJ2-3; 11 bases fit TRBD1. The CDR3 consists of 16 residues. The V gene end was trimmed by 2 bases and the J gene end by 5 bases; junction bases not matched to a gene: 6. The germline V gene encodes CDR1 ENHRY and CDR2 SYGVKD. This chain's CDR3 is CAISEERDRGLDTQYF. The CDR3 DNA sequence: TGTGCCATCAGTGAGGAGCGGGACAGGGGGTTAGATACGCAGTATTTT.

J is TRBJ1-2 and V is TRBV5-8, with TRBD1 identical over 9 bases. The CDR3 loop spans 13 amino acids. Germline CDR1 SGHTS, CDR2 YDEGEE. The ends lost 6 bases at V and 4 bases at J; junction bases unmatched: 4. DNA for the CDR3: TGTGCCAGCACCCGGACAGGGGCCTATGGCTACACCTTC. Its protein product is CASTRTGAYGYTF. Looking up the rest from reference TRBV5-8 and TRBJ1-2 gives the full variable domain: EAGVTQSPTHLIKTRGQQATLRCSPISGHTSVYWYQQALGLGLQFLLWYDEGEERNRGNFPPRFSGRQFPNYSSELNVNALELEDSALYLCASTRTGAYGYTFGSGTRLTVV.

This clone was observed a handful of times. V gene TRBV7-9 combines with J gene TRBJ1-3, with 7 nucleotides matching TRBD1. CDR1 SEHNR and CDR2 FQNEAQ come from the germline V gene (reference sequence). Unmatched junction bases numbered 11, after V lost 4 bases and J lost 2 bases. The CDR3 runs to 17 residues. The CDR3 DNA is TGTGCCAGCAGCTATCGACAGGGAAAACTTACTGGAAACACCATATATTTT. Its protein is CASSYRQGKLTGNTIYF.

In this sample, this clone turned up once. This chain joins TRBV4-2 and TRBJ1-1; D is unclear. Trimming pared 0 bases from V and 0 bases from J, leaving 11 bases between. This CDR3 is built from 16 residues. Germline CDR1 reads LGHNA; CDR2 reads YNFKEQ. The DNA for the CDR3 is TGTGCCAGCAGCCAAGACAAGGGAGAGATGAACACTGAAGCTTTCTTT. It encodes CASSQDKGEMNTEAFF.

This clone was counted once. This sequence joins TRBV6-1 and TRBJ1-6, with D hard to call. The germline CDR1 and CDR2 sequences are MNHNS and SASEGT. Trimming cost V 1 base and J 0 bases, with 10 bases left between them. The CDR3 runs to 17 residues. The CDR3 DNA reads as TGTGCCAGCAGTGAAGAGTGGGAGTACTCCTATAATTCACCCCTCCACTTT. Translation gives CASSEEWEYSYNSPLHF.

A single count supports this clone. The rearrangement links TRBV12-5 to TRBJ1-5, with 9 bases fitting TRBD1. V was pared by 6 bases and J by 6 bases, with 9 bases of the junction left unmatched. The CDR3 spans 15 residues. Germline CDR1 reads LGHNT; CDR2 reads FRNRAP. In DNA, the CDR3 is TGTGCTAGTGGGAGGGGACAGGGAAGTAGTCAGCCCCAGCATTTT. This translates into CASGRGQGSSQPQHF. Together with reference TRBV12-5 and TRBJ1-5, the CDR3 gives the full variable domain: DARVTQTPRHKVTEMGQEVTMRCQPILGHNTVFWYRQTMMQGLELLAYFRNRAPLDDSGMPKDRFSAEMPDATLATLKIQPSEPRDSAVYFCASGRGQGSSQPQHFGDGTRLSIL.

This rearrangement joins TRBV2 to TRBJ1-2; the match to TRBD1 covers 8 bases. This CDR3 has 14 amino acids. The germline gives CDR1 SNHLY, CDR2 FYNNEI. Trimming at V came to 3 bases and at J to 5 bases, leaving 5 bases not matched to a gene. CDR3 nucleotide sequence: TGTGCCAGCAGTGAGAGGCAGGGGGCGTATGGCTACACCTTC. Its translation is CASSERQGAYGYTF.

The CDR3 DNA is TGTGCCAGCAGCCTCCTAACTCCAGGAAATTCACCCCTCCACTTT. Translating gives CASSLLTPGNSPLHF. This sequence joins TRBV5-8 and TRBJ1-6; D unclear. V dropped 4 bases and J dropped 7 bases, with 15 bases sitting between them. Germline V gene data show CDR1 as SGHTS and CDR2 as YDEGEE. CDR3 length: 15 residues.

The chain couples TRBV4-3 to TRBJ2-2; 7 nucleotides match TRBD1. CDR1 is LGHNA and CDR2 is YSLEER in the germline V gene. V shed 3 bases and J 10 bases; nucleotides not matched to a gene: 5. CDR3 length equals 13 residues. CDR3 region: CASSHLDREELFF. DNA for the CDR3: TGCGCCAGCAGCCATCTCGACAGGGAGGAGCTGTTTTTT.

The gene calls are TRBV10-3 and TRBJ2-7, with a possible D match to TRBD1 (5 bases). The CDR3 is made up of 12 amino acids. From germline, CDR1 is ENHRY and CDR2 SYGVKD. V was cut by 4 bases and J by 6 bases, with 10 bases left in between. DNA for the CDR3: TGTGCCATCAGTGCCTCAGGGTTCGAGCAGTACTTC. This codes for CAISASGFEQYF.

The rearrangement uses TRBV6-6 and TRBJ1-1; TRBD1 aligns across 7 bases. CDR1 is MNHNY, CDR2 SVGAGI, per germline (reference sequence). CDR3 length: 14 residues. With 0 bases clipped from V and 6 bases from J, the junction kept 4 bases outside the gene matches. Written as DNA, the CDR3 is TGTGCCAGCAGTTACTCAGGGGGCTTGGCTGAAGCTTTCTTT. It codes for CASSYSGGLAEAFF.

This sequence joins TRBV5-6 and TRBJ1-6, with D uncertain. The CDR3 sequence is 15 residues long. The V gene lost 4 bases and the J gene lost 3 bases, with 11 bases spanning the gap. Germline V CDR1 and CDR2: SGHDT, YYEEEE. This CDR3 reads CASSRSTSYNSPLHF. In DNA, the CDR3 is TGTGCCAGCAGCCGGTCGACAAGCTATAATTCACCCCTCCACTTT.

The DNA of the CDR3 is TGTGCCAGCAGTCATCCGGGACTAGCGGGGGGCGGATCCTACAATGAGCAGTTCTTC. The encoded protein is CASSHPGLAGGGSYNEQFF. The rearrangement uses TRBV6-6 and TRBJ2-1; 15 bases are shared with TRBD2. The germline CDR1 and CDR2 sequences are MNHNY and SVGAGI (reference sequence). This CDR3 is 19 amino acids long. V lost 5 bases, J lost 1 base, and 9 bases stayed unmatched.

This clone was observed once. V gene TRBV15 combines with J gene TRBJ2-7, with D perhaps matching TRBD2 (6 bases). Between the trimmed V and J ends, which lost 5 bases and 3 bases, there was a span of 20 bases. The CDR3 runs to 16 residues. Looked up from germline, CDR1 is LNHNV and CDR2 is YYDKDF (reference sequence). The CDR3 sequence is CATSAKKPGLDYEQYF. The CDR3 DNA is TGTGCCACCAGCGCCAAGAAGCCGGGACTGGACTACGAGCAGTACTTC.

This clone was observed a single time. The chain links TRBV14 to TRBJ2-7; D is perhaps TRBD1 (6 bases). The CDR3 is 15 residues long. Trimming removed 0 bases from V and 4 bases from J, with 13 bases in between. From germline, CDR1 is SGHDN and CDR2 FVKESK. CDR3 coding DNA: TGTGCCAGCAGCCAAGAACAGGGTTTGCCTTACGAGCAGTACTTC. Residues: CASSQEQGLPYEQYF.

The chain links TRBV12-3 or TRBV12-4 to TRBJ2-3; a possible D gene is TRBD1 (6 bases). The V end lost 5 bases, the J end lost 4 bases, and 10 bases lay between the germline ends. The CDR3 loop spans 13 amino acids. CDR3 region: CASSTTGPDTQYF. The CDR3 nucleotides are TGTGCCAGCAGTACTACAGGGCCAGATACGCAGTATTTT.

The chain is built from TRBV7-9 and TRBJ1-4; unclear D gene. CDR1 is SEHNR and CDR2 is FQNEAQ in the germline V gene (reference sequence). With 6 bases removed from V and 0 bases from J, the gap between germline ends came to 11 bases. This CDR3 comprises 15 residues. CDR3 amino acids: CASRFGGATNEKLFF. The CDR3 DNA is TGTGCCAGCAGATTTGGCGGAGCAACTAATGAAAAACTGTTTTTT.

In DNA form, the CDR3 reads TGTGCCAGCAGTTTAGACAGCTACGAGCAGTACTTC. Translation gives CASSLDSYEQYF. The chain recombines TRBV12-3 or TRBV12-4 with TRBJ2-7, with D unresolved. The CDR3 spans 12 residues. The V end lost 1 base, the J end lost 3 bases, and 4 bases lay between the germline ends.